This paragraph covers one T cell receptor beta chain sequence. Its matching antigen is unknown. This sample stems from a study of identical twins. Trimming cost V 0 bases and J 7 bases, with 7 bases left between them. The CDR3 loop spans 13 amino acids. Germline CDR1 SGHRS, CDR2 YFSETQ. Study results and caveats: In drawing conclusions, the study used cross-sectional statistical analysis and did not follow the same donors. Monozygotic twins shared more out-of-frame TCR alpha than recombination models predicted.

TCRdb re-derived calls from the 5' RACE reads in MiXCR, one entry per CDR3 protein. The table shows some 760,000 distinct CDR3 sequences, with 15% to 20% occurring only once. These data were also filed under a second study, of T cells expressing NK-cell markers.

The source of this sequence is a woman under 30 in good health. V usage is TRBV5-1 and J usage is TRBJ1-4; a weak D match, TRBD1 (5 bases). Sequencing was performed on PBMCs. The CDR3 region is CASSLAGFEKLFF. The DNA of the CDR3 is TGCGCCAGCAGCTTGGCAGGGTTTGAAAAACTGTTTTTT.